The clone carrying this T cell receptor beta chain is classed as medium-sized. Its antigen remains unknown. TCRalpha and TCRbeta libraries were amplified separately by semi-nested PCR with TRAC or TRBC reverse primers. TCRdb re-derived calls from the 5' RACE reads in MiXCR, one entry per CDR3 protein. The sample consists of some 2,500 distinct CDR3 sequences, about 11% of them appearing once. The CDR3 loop spans 14 amino acids. Germline CDR1 reads SGHKS; CDR2 reads YYEKEE (reference sequence). Germline trimming cut 5 bases from V and 2 bases from J; bases unmatched to any gene: 6. The sample is drawn from a study of T cells generated in artificial thymic organoids. Study background: FACS removed CD4 immature single positive or double positive precursors in some experiments. Study-level results: Thymic and blood naive CD8 cells had diversity comparable to organoid-derived ones.

Bead-based magnetic selection enriched CD8+ T cells. FACS isolated CD3+TCRαβ+CD8 single positive T cells before RNA extraction. The sequencing sample was made of naive CD8+ T cells from the thymus. The subset was: CD3+TCRalphabeta+CD8SP T cells; for blood, CD45RO-CCR7+ naive CD8+ T cells. The TCR was taken from a human donor who gave cord blood stem cells for thymic organoid culture, a cardiac surgery patient who gave postnatal thymus, or a blood donor (not recorded which). V gene TRBV5-5 combines with J gene TRBJ2-7, with 8 bases identical to TRBD1. The CDR3 nucleotides are TGTGCCAGCAGGAACAACAGGGGGGCCTACGAGCAGTACTTC. As protein: CASRNNRGAYEQYF.